This T cell receptor beta chain was sequenced during a study of blood T cell repertoires in COVID-19. Per the authors' pipeline: Counts of nucleated cells, estimated from reference gene primer amplification, were obtained. Profiling relied on immunoSEQ multiplex PCR, and the TCRdb table lists in-frame clones only, not all of them. The DNA was the basis for D and trimming; V, J and clone size are from that table. This sample has about 310,000 clones, with roughly 91% found just once. This clone appeared a single time. The CDR3 is 15 residues long. V dropped 2 bases and J dropped 5 bases, with 17 bases sitting between them. CDR1 and CDR2 (germline): SGHRS, YFSETQ.

The sequenced material came from PBMCs or T cells enriched from blood (not recorded which). The receptor's source is a woman aged 30 to 39 who had recovered from COVID-19. V usage is TRBV5-1 and J usage is TRBJ2-7; the D gene is possibly TRBD1 (6 bases). CDR3 nucleotide sequence: TGCGCCAGCAGCTTCCTGGATCCAGGGGCCCACGAGCAGTACTTC. Its protein product is CASSFLDPGAHEQYF.